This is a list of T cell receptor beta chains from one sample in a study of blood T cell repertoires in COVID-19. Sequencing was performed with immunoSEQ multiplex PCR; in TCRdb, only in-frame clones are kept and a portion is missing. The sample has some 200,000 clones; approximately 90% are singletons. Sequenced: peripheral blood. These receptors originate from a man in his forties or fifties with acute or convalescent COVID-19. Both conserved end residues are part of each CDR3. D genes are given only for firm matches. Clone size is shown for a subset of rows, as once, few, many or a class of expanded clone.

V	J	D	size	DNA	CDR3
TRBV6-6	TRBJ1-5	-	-	TGTGCCAGCAGTCACCAGGCTAATAGCAATCAGCCCCAGCATTTT	CASSHQANSNQPQHF
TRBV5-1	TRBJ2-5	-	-	TGCGCCAGCAGGCAGGGGACCGCCCCAGAGACCCAGTACTTC	CASRQGTAPETQYF
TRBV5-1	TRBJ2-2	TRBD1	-	TGCGCCAGCAGCTTCCCTACGGACAGGGTAGGCCCGAACACCGGGGAGCTGTTTTTT	CASSFPTDRVGPNTGELFF
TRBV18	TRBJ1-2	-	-	TGTGCCAGCTCAACACGACAGAGGGAGGCCCAATCCTATGGCTACACCTTC	CASSTRQREAQSYGYTF
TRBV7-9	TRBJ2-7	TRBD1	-	TGTGCCAGCAGCTTTTGGACAGGGGGGTACGAGCAGTACTTC	CASSFWTGGYEQYF
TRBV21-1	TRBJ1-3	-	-	TGTGCCAGCAGCAAATACGAGCGGGACAGGGCGGCTGGAAACACCATATATTTT	CASSKYERDRAAGNTIYF
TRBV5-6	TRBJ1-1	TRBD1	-	TGTGCCAGCAGCTTCAGGGGGCAGGTTGGAGAAGCTTTCTTT	CASSFRGQVGEAFF
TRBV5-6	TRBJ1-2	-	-	TGTGCCAGCAGCTTGGTTGGCAGAACTAACTATGGCTACACCTTC	CASSLVGRTNYGYTF
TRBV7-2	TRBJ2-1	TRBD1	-	TGTGCCAGCAGTTCGGACAGGGGGCGGGGGCAGTTCTTC	CASSSDRGRGQFF
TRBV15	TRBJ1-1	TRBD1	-	TGTGCCACCAGCACCCTGGGACAGGGAGGCACTGAAGCTTTCTTT	CATSTLGQGGTEAFF
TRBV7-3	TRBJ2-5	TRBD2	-	TGTGCCAGCAGCTTAACGGGTGGGACTAGCGGGGGGTTCCAAGAGACCCAGTACTTC	CASSLTGGTSGGFQETQYF
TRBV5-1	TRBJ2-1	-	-	TGCGCCAGCAGCAAGAGTTGGGGTAGCGGAGCCTACAATGAGCAGTTCTTC	CASSKSWGSGAYNEQFF
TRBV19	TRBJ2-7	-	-	TGTGCCAGTAGTGCGACAGTCAAGTGGATCCGCGAGCAGTACTTC	CASSATVKWIREQYF
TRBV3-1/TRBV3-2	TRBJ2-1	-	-	TGTGCCAGCAGCCAAGGGGGGCAGACCTACAATGAGCAGTTCTTC	CASSQGGQTYNEQFF
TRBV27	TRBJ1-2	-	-	TGTGCCAGCAGTTTATCGCAGGGAATTGGCTACACCTTC	CASSLSQGIGYTF
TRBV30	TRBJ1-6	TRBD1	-	TGTGCCTGGAGCCAAACAGGGGTTTCTTCACCCCTCCACTTT	CAWSQTGVSSPLHF
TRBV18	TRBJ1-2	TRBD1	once	TGTGCCAGCTCACCCCGGACAGGGACCAACTATGGCTACACCTTC	CASSPRTGTNYGYTF
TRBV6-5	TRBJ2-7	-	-	TGTGCCAGCAGACAACCACAGGCCCCCAACCACGAGCAGTACTTC	CASRQPQAPNHEQYF
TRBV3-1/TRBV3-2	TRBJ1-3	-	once	TGTGCCAGCAACCTCAGGGGTCCTGGAAACACCATATATTTT	CASNLRGPGNTIYF
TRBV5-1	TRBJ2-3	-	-	TGCGCCAGCAGCTTGGTTGTTCGTTCCTTAGATACGCAGTATTTT	CASSLVVRSLDTQYF
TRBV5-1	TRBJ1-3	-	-	TGCGCCAGCAGCTTAGCAGGGGCAACCTCTGGAAACACCATATATTTT	CASSLAGATSGNTIYF
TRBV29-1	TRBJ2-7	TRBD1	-	TGCAGCGTTGAGCACAGGGGGCTACACGAGCAGTACTTC	CSVEHRGLHEQYF